This T cell receptor (beta chain) was sequenced during a study of blood T cell repertoires in COVID-19 (dated by TCRdb to between 2020 and 2021). Some background on the complete study: The collaborator samples originated in the United States, Italy and Spain and spanned the acute and convalescent phases of COVID-19. Deeply sampled blood TCRbeta repertoires from subjects exposed to, actively infected with, or recovered from COVID-19 were included in the dataset. Where available, HLA class I and class II types were taken from metadata supplied by the sample provider and were not determined by assay-based typing. A freely available public database, intended as a resource for researchers studying the immune response to SARS-CoV-2, is where the repertoires were released. Samples were obtained from the ongoing ImmuneRACE study (first 160 participants) and from approximately 1,200 subjects provided by 6 global collaborators. The sample metadata nearly always contained a de-identified subject ID, COVID-19 status, age in years and sex. The prospective study material was composed of cDNA or gDNA derived from T cells, B-cell-depleted T cells, or PBMCs. The investigation overall reported the following: The amount of clinical and demographic metadata varied by source and participant and was provided uncurated.

The immunoSEQ Assay, a bias-controlled multiplex PCR, was used to amplify TCRbeta CDR3 regions from genomic DNA. In the paper's pipeline: The number of nucleated cells in each sample was estimated from the amplification of reference gene primers within the assay. Sequence reads were collapsed and filtered to measure the absolute abundance of every unique TCRbeta CDR3 rearrangement. Productive Simpson clonality was computed per sample as the square root of Simpson's diversity index over productive rearrangements. This is the immuneACCESS table as TCRdb keeps it, with only in-frame sequences that have V and J called. A part of the clones is gone; compared with another copy, unresolved V genes explain less than half, and the rest is unexplained. The V and J calls and clone size were taken over from that table, and D and trimming were inferred from the DNA. The sample profile shows about 330,000 clones; 88% of them were found once. The ten biggest clones cover around 4.6% of the sample.

Participants in the prospective study were enrolled through a virtual design, were aged roughly 18 to 100 years, and lived in roughly 24 United States geographic areas. Cohort assignment in the prospective study relied on participant-reported clinical history from a screening survey and a study questionnaire. Recovered participants in ImmuneRACE Cohort 3 were defined as having two consecutive negative NP/OP PCR tests, clearance from a healthcare professional, or resolution of symptoms. In the prospective study, whole blood, serum and a nasopharyngeal or oropharyngeal swab were collected from each participant by mobile phlebotomists. Additional blood draws and questionnaires over an approximately 2-month period could optionally be provided by prospective study participants. Blood samples from the prospective study were shipped frozen or at room temperature prior to DNA extraction. Concerning this clone: The target of this receptor is not known. No clone much larger than this one lies a single base away; base qualities are absent.

The sequenced sample consisted of PBMCs or T cells enriched from blood (not recorded which). This TCR was recovered from a young man who had recovered from COVID-19.

The DNA reads as follows: TGCGCCAGCAGCTTGGAAGTAACCTCGGGAGGCTACACCTTC. Its amino acids are CASSLEVTSGGYTF. Recombination joined TRBV5-1 with TRBJ1-2; no D gene is confidently identified. V sheds 0 bases and J sheds 8 bases, leaving 14 bases between their ends. CDR1 SGHRS and CDR2 YFSETQ are derived from the germline V gene. Taken from cysteine to phenylalanine, the CDR3 has 14 residues. Only the CDR3 DNA stays, 42 bases, in frame from base 1.